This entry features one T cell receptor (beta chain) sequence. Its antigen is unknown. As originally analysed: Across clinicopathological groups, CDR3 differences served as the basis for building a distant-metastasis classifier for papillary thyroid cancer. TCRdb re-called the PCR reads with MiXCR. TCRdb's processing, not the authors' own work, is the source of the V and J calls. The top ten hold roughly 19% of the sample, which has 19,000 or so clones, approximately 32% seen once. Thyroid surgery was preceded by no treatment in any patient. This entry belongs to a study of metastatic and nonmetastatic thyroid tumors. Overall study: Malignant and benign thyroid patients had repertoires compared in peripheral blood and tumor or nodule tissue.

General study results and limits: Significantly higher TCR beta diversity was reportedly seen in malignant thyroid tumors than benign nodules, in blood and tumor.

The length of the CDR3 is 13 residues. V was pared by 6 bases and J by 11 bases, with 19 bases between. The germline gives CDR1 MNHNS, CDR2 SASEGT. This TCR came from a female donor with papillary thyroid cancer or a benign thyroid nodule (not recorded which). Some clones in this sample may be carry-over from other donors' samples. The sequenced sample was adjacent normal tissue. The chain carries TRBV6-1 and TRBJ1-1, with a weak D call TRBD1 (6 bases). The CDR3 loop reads CASSLGQPGQAFF. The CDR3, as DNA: TGTGCCAGCAGCCTAGGACAGCCCGGGCAGGCTTTCTTT.